The 27 T cell receptor beta chains given below trace back to one sample, sequenced in a study of blood T cell repertoires in COVID-19. Sequencing used immunoSEQ multiplex PCR; TCRdb keeps in-frame clones, though not all of them. The sample lists 100,000 to 150,000 clones; roughly 87% were seen once. The sequencing sample was made of peripheral blood. All receptors come from an elderly man with active or convalescent COVID-19.

This clone was observed a few times. V and J are TRBV5-1 and TRBJ2-2; 12 bases match TRBD2. The germline V gene encodes CDR1 SGHRS and CDR2 YFSETQ. The CDR3 sequence is 19 residues long. V lost 2 bases, J lost 1 base, and 9 bases stayed unmatched. CDR3 coding DNA: TGCGCCAGCAGCTTCGGTCTTGGGACTAGCGGGCTGAACACCGGGGAGCTGTTTTTT. Amino acid sequence: CASSFGLGTSGLNTGELFF.

In DNA, the CDR3 is TGTGCCAGCAGCTTAGGGGTAGCGGGGGGCCTATACAATGAGCAGTTCTTC. Its protein product is CASSLGVAGGLYNEQFF. This sequence joins TRBV11-3 and TRBJ2-1; TRBD2 matches 10 bases. The CDR3 has 17 residues. Germline CDR1 is SGHNT and CDR2 is YENEEA. Trimming removed 1 base from V and 4 bases from J; junction bases left unmatched: 7.

The chain uses TRBV5-1 and TRBJ2-5; D gene uncertain. The germline V gene encodes CDR1 SGHRS and CDR2 YFSETQ. CDR3 length equals 13 residues. Trimming removed 3 bases at V and 0 bases at J, with 6 bases between. CDR3 coding DNA: TGCGCCAGCAGCTCCGACAACCAAGAGACCCAGTACTTC. Its translation: CASSSDNQETQYF. Full variable domain (remainder filled in from reference TRBV5-1 and TRBJ2-5): KAGVTQTPRYLIKTRGQQVTLSCSPISGHRSVSWYQQTPGQGLQFLFEYFSETQRNKGNFPGRFSGRQFSNSRSEMNVSTLELGDSALYLCASSSDNQETQYFGPGTRLLVL.

This sequence joins TRBV19 and TRBJ1-2; D call uncertain. Germline V CDR1 and CDR2: LNHDA, SQIVND (reference sequence). V lost 7 bases and J 2 bases, leaving 11 bases between the germline ends. This CDR3 is built from 13 residues. The DNA for the CDR3 is TGTGCCAGTACCGACACAGAAAACTATGGCTACACCTTC. This sequence encodes CASTDTENYGYTF.

V gene TRBV7-7 combines with J gene TRBJ1-1; TRBD1 matches at 7 bases. The trim removed 3 bases at V and 5 bases at J, leaving 3 bases unmatched. This CDR3 contains 13 residues. Germline values: CDR1 SSHAT, CDR2 FNYEAQ (reference sequence). The CDR3 reads CASSFRQGTEAFF. The CDR3 coding sequence is TGTGCCAGCAGCTTTAGACAGGGAACTGAAGCTTTCTTT.

This clone was found a few times. The CDR3: CATSGGQTTGELFF. CDR3 DNA sequence: TGTGCCACCAGTGGCGGACAGACAACCGGGGAGCTGTTTTTT. This sequence joins TRBV24-1 and TRBJ2-2, with TRBD1 as a possible D gene (6 bases). The CDR3 length is 14 residues. Trimming cost V 5 bases and J 5 bases, with 11 bases left between them. Looked up from germline, CDR1 is KGHDR and CDR2 is SFDVKD.

The J gene is TRBJ1-2, the V gene TRBV16, with D unresolved. The CDR3 spans 14 residues. Germline values: CDR1 KGHSY, CDR2 FQNENV. Trimming removed 3 bases from V and 7 bases from J, with 15 bases in between. CDR3 sequence (DNA): TGTGCCAGCAGCCACGAGTCCGTTAGCGGTGGCTACACCTTC. Protein sequence: CASSHESVSGGYTF.

This clone was counted a single time. The V and J genes are TRBV14 and TRBJ2-2; TRBD2 is a possible D gene (5 bases). CDR1 and CDR2 from the germline V gene are SGHDN and FVKESK. Trimming removed 5 bases from V and 5 bases from J, with 9 bases in between. CDR3 length: 13 residues. CDR3 in DNA: TGTGCCAGCAGCTTCAGCGGAACCGGGGAGCTGTTTTTT. Residues: CASSFSGTGELFF.

This sequence joins TRBV5-4 and TRBJ2-3; maybe TRBD1 (6 bases). Germline V gene data show CDR1 as SGHNT and CDR2 as YYREEE (reference sequence). This CDR3 is 15 amino acids long. V dropped 4 bases and J dropped 2 bases, with 14 bases sitting between them. The CDR3 nucleotides read TGTGCCAGCAGCATTGGATCAGGGGTCACAGATACGCAGTATTTT. Its translation: CASSIGSGVTDTQYF.

The chain links TRBV19 to TRBJ2-7; tentative D call: TRBD2 (5 bases). Trimming stripped 5 bases from V and 0 bases from J, with 11 bases between. The CDR3 covers 14 residues. CDR1 and CDR2 (germline): LNHDA, SQIVND (reference sequence). The CDR3 loop is CASSERESSYEQYF. CDR3 DNA sequence: TGTGCCAGTAGTGAACGGGAAAGCTCCTACGAGCAGTACTTC.

The chain uses TRBV4-3 and TRBJ2-1, with 11 bases aligning to TRBD2. Germline CDR1 and CDR2: LGHNA and YSLEER. The CDR3 consists of 17 residues. V lost 0 bases to trimming and J lost 4 bases; unmatched junction nucleotides: 5. CDR3 amino acids: CASSQDYGTSGYNEQFF. CDR3 coding DNA: TGCGCCAGCAGCCAAGATTACGGGACTAGCGGTTACAATGAGCAGTTCTTC.

This chain uses TRBV7-6 with TRBJ2-7, with 7 bases fitting TRBD1. This CDR3 is built from 15 residues. Germline CDR1 and CDR2: SGHVS and FNYEAQ. Trimming cost V 1 base and J 3 bases; bases outside gene matches: 6. The CDR3 DNA reads as TGTGCCAGCAGCTTAGTAGAGGGGGCCGTCTACGAGCAGTACTTC. Translated, it gives CASSLVEGAVYEQYF. Supplemented by reference TRBV7-6 and TRBJ2-7, the full variable domain reads GAGVSQSPRYKVTKRGQDVALRCDPISGHVSLYWYRQALGQGPEFLTYFNYEAQQDKSGLPNDRFSAERPEGSISTLTIQRTEQRDSAMYRCASSLVEGAVYEQYFGPGTRLTVT.

The rearrangement uses TRBV24-1 and TRBJ2-2; no clear D. Germline loops: CDR1 KGHDR, CDR2 SFDVKD. V dropped 0 bases and J dropped 1 base, with 5 bases sitting between them. The length of the CDR3 is 15 residues. The CDR3 DNA reads as TGTGCCACCAGTGATTTGCGACTGAACACCGGGGAGCTGTTTTTT. It encodes CATSDLRLNTGELFF.

The chain joins TRBV28 to TRBJ1-2, with D perhaps matching TRBD1 (5 bases). Germline assignment: CDR1 MDHEN and CDR2 SYDVKM. V lost 2 bases and J 5 bases, leaving 18 bases between the germline ends. The CDR3 totals 16 residues. Here the CDR3 reads CASSLRGGRAGYGYTF. The CDR3 DNA sequence: TGTGCCAGCAGTTTAAGAGGCGGCAGGGCTGGATATGGCTACACCTTC.

The V and J genes are TRBV18 and TRBJ2-7, with a tentative D call TRBD1 (6 bases). The germline V gene encodes CDR1 KGHSH and CDR2 LQKENI. The CDR3 runs to 15 residues. V lost 2 bases, J lost 3 bases, and 14 bases lay in between. The CDR3 region is CASSPGATGFYEQYF. The CDR3 DNA reads TGTGCCAGCTCACCAGGGGCAACAGGGTTCTACGAGCAGTACTTC.

This clone was observed once. The chain carries TRBV6-5 and TRBJ1-1, with 11 bases matching TRBD1. V lost 2 bases, J lost 4 bases, and 3 bases stayed unmatched. Germline CDR1 MNHEY, CDR2 SVGAGI. The CDR3 contains 15 residues. CDR3 sequence reads: CASSYEDRGLTEAFF. In DNA form, the CDR3 reads TGTGCCAGCAGTTACGAGGACAGGGGGCTCACTGAAGCTTTCTTT.

V usage is TRBV18 and J usage is TRBJ2-5; the match to TRBD1 covers 9 bases. Germline CDR1 is KGHSH and CDR2 is LQKENI. With V trimmed by 5 bases and J by 4 bases, 8 bases remained unmatched. CDR3 length equals 15 residues. The CDR3 reads CASSFLDRGAETQYF. In DNA, the CDR3 is TGTGCCAGCTCATTCTTGGACAGGGGAGCAGAGACCCAGTACTTC.

The gene calls are TRBV19 and TRBJ1-2; D remains ambiguous. V lost 3 bases, J lost 4 bases, and 12 bases lay in between. This CDR3 is 14 amino acids long. CDR1 LNHDA and CDR2 SQIVND come from the germline V gene (reference sequence). CDR3 loop: CASSIAREGYGYTF. The CDR3 nucleotides are TGTGCCAGTAGTATTGCGAGGGAGGGCTATGGCTACACCTTC.

V is TRBV7-2 and J is TRBJ2-7; TRBD2 aligns across 12 bases. The CDR3 sequence is 14 residues long. V trimming: 5 bases; J trimming: 7 bases; junction bases outside the gene matches: 6. CDR1 and CDR2 from the germline V gene are SGHTA and FQGNSA. The CDR3 protein is CASSRLAGVGEQYF. The CDR3 nucleotides are TGTGCCAGCAGCAGACTAGCGGGAGTGGGAGAGCAGTACTTC.

V is TRBV19 and J is TRBJ2-2, with a possible D match to TRBD1 (6 bases). Deletions cut 5 bases from V and 6 bases from J, with 10 bases between. The germline V gene has CDR1 LNHDA and CDR2 SQIVND (reference sequence). CDR3 length: 13 residues. CDR3 bases: TGTGCCAGTAGTGGGGGCACGGCCGGGGAGCTGTTTTTT. Translated: CASSGGTAGELFF.

The chain employs TRBV5-1 and TRBJ2-7, with 9 nucleotides matching TRBD2. In germline, CDR1 is SGHRS, CDR2 YFSETQ. Unmatched junction bases numbered 12, after V lost 1 base and J lost 7 bases. The CDR3 extends over 16 amino acids. CDR3 protein: CASSLRLAGPGMEQYF. CDR3 DNA sequence: TGCGCCAGCAGCTTGCGGCTAGCGGGACCGGGGATGGAGCAGTACTTC.

The count of this clone is one. The chain employs TRBV6-1 and TRBJ2-1, with 7 nucleotides matching TRBD2. Unmatched junction bases numbered 17, after V lost 2 bases and J lost 7 bases. Germline-derived CDR1 and CDR2 are MNHNS and SASEGT. CDR3 length: 18 residues. Here the CDR3 reads CASSEFGGKSGIRNEQFF. The CDR3, as DNA: TGTGCCAGCAGTGAATTTGGCGGGAAAAGCGGGATTAGGAATGAGCAGTTCTTC.

CDR3 in amino acids: CASSSTGYEQYF. The DNA for the CDR3 is TGTGCCAGCAGCTCCACAGGCTACGAGCAGTACTTC. The chain combines TRBV7-2 with TRBJ2-7; tentatively, D is TRBD1 (5 bases). The CDR3 is 12 residues long. Germline assignment: CDR1 SGHTA and CDR2 FQGNSA. V lost 4 bases and J 3 bases, leaving 7 bases between the germline ends.

The chain employs TRBV3-1 (or the pseudogene TRBV3-2) and TRBJ1-5; D call uncertain. This CDR3 comprises 13 residues. Germline V lookup: CDR1 LGHDT, CDR2 YNNKEL (reference sequence). The ends were cut back, 4 bases at V and 7 bases at J, with 11 bases in the middle. The CDR3, as DNA: TGTGCCAGCAGCCGGGCAAGAGGGCAGCCCCAGCATTTT. This codes for CASSRARGQPQHF.

The CDR3 bases are TGCGCCAGCAGCTTCCGGACAGGGGGCATTGGCTACACCTTC. It specifies CASSFRTGGIGYTF. This chain uses TRBV5-1 with TRBJ1-2, with 11 bases fitting TRBD1. With 2 bases clipped from V and 7 bases from J, the junction kept 4 bases outside the gene matches. Looked up from germline, CDR1 is SGHRS and CDR2 is YFSETQ. The CDR3 spans 14 residues.

This rearrangement joins TRBV5-1 to TRBJ2-7; D is undetermined. Trimming took 0 bases from V and 1 from J, leaving 20 bases between them. This CDR3 is built from 18 residues. Germline values: CDR1 SGHRS, CDR2 YFSETQ. CDR3 loop: CASSLGASSLGQSYEQYF. The CDR3 coding sequence is TGCGCCAGCAGCTTGGGCGCGTCATCTTTGGGCCAATCCTACGAGCAGTACTTC.

V is TRBV30 and J is TRBJ2-2, with D uncertain. Germline assignment: CDR1 GTSNPN and CDR2 SVGIG (reference sequence). V was cut by 6 bases and J by 1 base, with 9 bases left in between. CDR3 length: 13 residues. CDR3 DNA: TGTGCCTGCCTCAGAGGGAACACCGGGGAGCTGTTTTTT. Its translation is CACLRGNTGELFF. Using reference TRBV30 and TRBJ2-2 for the parts outside the CDR3, the full variable domain is SQTIHQWPATLVQPVGSPLSLECTVEGTSNPNLYWYRQAAGRGLQLLFYSVGIGQISSEVPQNLSASRPQDRQFILSSKKLLLSDSGFYLCACLRGNTGELFFGEGSRLTVL.